The entry below describes one TCR beta chain. The antigen this receptor binds is unknown. It has no much larger one-base neighbor in the sample; base qualities were not kept. The sample belongs to a study of control samples from healthy donors and cancer patients (dated by TCRdb to 2018 to 2020). Via the germline V gene, CDR1 is MNHEY and CDR2 SVGAGI. The junction shows trimming of 2 bases on V and 6 bases on J, and the gene matches do not reach 9 bases of it. The CDR3 measures 15 amino acids from cysteine to phenylalanine. Solely the CDR3 DNA is kept, with 45 bases framed from the first base. Library prep was done by the immunoSEQ multiplex PCR assay. TCRdb re-hosts the immuneACCESS table, in-frame sequences only. Its copies lack some clones; in the studies checked, an unresolved V gene accounts for under half of them, and the cause for the rest is not known. Across this sample there are about 160,000 clones, with nearly 96% seen only once. The ten top clones hold approximately 1% of the sample.

The sample taken for sequencing was blood. The chain employs TRBV6-5 and TRBJ1-1; 7 middle bases align to TRBD1. The receptor was isolated from a woman aged 25 to 39 in good health. Read as DNA, the sequence is TGTGCCAGCAGTTACCTGCCCCAGGGGGGATCTGAAGCTTTCTTT. The resulting protein is CASSYLPQGGSEAFF.